What follows are 18 T cell receptor beta chains derived from one specimen sequenced in a study of molecular identifiers for immune sequencing clone quantification. TCRdb fed the PCR reads into MiXCR, producing one record per CDR3 protein. Of about 510,000 distinct CDR3 sequences detected, under 30% appear once; the ten largest clones hold over 0.6%. The material sequenced was naive CD8+ T cells from blood, with Jurkat cell RNA spiked in. As for subset: FACS-sorted CD8+CD4-CCR7+CD45RA+ naive T cells. These receptors were collected from a human donor in good health. Some libraries in this study had Jurkat cell RNA spiked in.

The chain joins TRBV5-1 to TRBJ1-2; D is undetermined. Between the trimmed V and J ends, which lost 1 base and 1 base, there was a span of 17 bases. This CDR3 region has 17 residues. Germline CDR1 and CDR2: SGHRS and YFSETQ. Here the CDR3 DNA reads TGCGCCAGCAGCTTGAGTAGCTTACAGAGACTTAACTATGGCTACACCTTC. It yields the protein CASSLSSLQRLNYGYTF.

The J gene is TRBJ2-7, the V gene TRBV12-3 or TRBV12-4; D unclear. Trimming pared 3 bases from V and 5 bases from J, leaving 8 bases between. The CDR3 sequence is 12 residues long. Here the CDR3 reads CASSFSRDEQYF. The CDR3 nucleotides read TGTGCCAGCAGTTTCTCTAGAGACGAGCAGTACTTC.

The CDR3 spells CASSQVIAGHEQYF. As DNA, the CDR3 is TGCGCCAGCAGCCAAGTAATAGCGGGCCACGAGCAGTACTTC. The chain recombines TRBV4-1 with TRBJ2-7, with 7 bases identical to TRBD2. Germline CDR1 reads MGHRA; CDR2 reads YSYEKL. Trimming removed 1 base from V and 5 bases from J; junction bases left unmatched: 5. The length of the CDR3 is 14 residues.

This chain links TRBV19 with TRBJ2-2; no clear D. The CDR3 consists of 13 residues. With 6 bases removed from V and 4 bases from J, the gap between germline ends came to 9 bases. Germline values: CDR1 LNHDA, CDR2 SQIVND (reference sequence). The CDR3 here is CASRGRLTGELFF. As DNA, the CDR3 is TGTGCCAGTAGAGGGCGGCTCACCGGGGAGCTGTTTTTT.

This rearrangement joins TRBV29-1 to TRBJ2-1; D perhaps matches TRBD1 (5 bases). The CDR3 has 12 amino acids. Germline-derived CDR1 and CDR2 are SQVTM and ANQGSEA. V lost 7 bases to trimming and J lost 6 bases, with 13 bases between them. This chain's CDR3 is CSASTDFNEQFF. The CDR3, as DNA: TGCAGCGCGTCGACAGATTTCAATGAGCAGTTCTTC.

This clonotype was seen repeatedly, ten times or more. The CDR3 DNA is TGTGCCAGCAGTTTAGCGGGGGGCCTCTACGAGCAGTACTTC. Its protein is CASSLAGGLYEQYF. The gene calls are TRBV6-5 and TRBJ2-7; TRBD2 aligns across 10 bases. The CDR3 is made up of 14 amino acids. J gave up 3 bases and V 4 bases, and 3 bases lay outside the gene matches. In germline, CDR1 is MNHEY, CDR2 SVGAGI.

This clonotype was seen a handful of times. This chain connects TRBV12-3 or TRBV12-4 to TRBJ2-4; D may correspond to TRBD1 or TRBD2 (5 bases each). V shed 5 bases and J shed 3 bases, with 17 bases lying between them. The CDR3 spans 16 residues. The CDR3 DNA reads TGTGCCAGCAGTCCGCCGGGACGGTTCGGCAAAAACATTCAGTACTTC. This gives the protein CASSPPGRFGKNIQYF.

In its sample, this clonotype was seen many times. This rearrangement joins TRBV9 to TRBJ1-5; 8 bases match TRBD1. Germline CDR1 SGDLS, CDR2 YYNGEE. V was pared by 0 bases and J by 7 bases, with 3 bases of the junction left unmatched. CDR3 length: 14 amino acids. In DNA form, the CDR3 reads TGTGCCAGCAGCGTAGGGACAGGGACCCAGCCCCAGCATTTT. This sequence encodes CASSVGTGTQPQHF.

A note on this clonotype: One base away lies a much larger clone, so this may be a sequencing read error. The chain links TRBV9 to TRBJ2-3; no reliable D call. The CDR3 contains 12 residues. The germline V gene encodes CDR1 SGDLS and CDR2 YYNGEE. The CDR3 reads CASSEAPDTRYF. The CDR3 DNA reads TGTGCCAGCAGCGAAGCCCCGGATACGCGGTATTTT.

This clonotype was detected a few times. The chain carries TRBV9 and TRBJ1-1; no reliable D call. V lost 4 bases and J 1 base, leaving 11 bases between the germline ends. The CDR3 has 14 amino acids. CDR1 and CDR2 (germline): SGDLS, YYNGEE. Written as DNA, the CDR3 is TGTGCCAGCAGCAGTGGAAGAGGGAACACTGAAGCTTTCTTT. Translating it yields CASSSGRGNTEAFF.

As to this clonotype: It may be a read error: a sequence one base away is much more abundant. The chain carries TRBV5-1 and TRBJ2-7; D not certain. Germline V CDR1 and CDR2: SGHRS, YFSETQ. The CDR3 extends over 14 amino acids. The CDR3 region has the DNA TGCGCCAGCGGCTTATCGTTCGGTAGGGACGAGCAGTACTTC. It translates to CASGLSFGRDEQYF.

This clonotype came up once. A much larger clone lies a single base off, so this may be a read error. The chain combines TRBV7-9 with TRBJ2-5; TRBD1 agrees at 9 bases. The germline V gene encodes CDR1 SEHNR and CDR2 FQNEAQ (reference sequence). The CDR3 sequence is 16 residues long. The DNA for the CDR3 is TGTGCCAGCAGCCCAGAACAGGGGGCTAATAGAGAGCCCCAGTACTTC. It specifies CASSPEQGANREPQYF. The full variable domain, with the rest looked up from reference TRBV7-9 and TRBJ2-5, is DTGVSQNPRHKITKRGQNVTFRCDPISEHNRLYWYRQTLGQGPEFLTYFQNEAQLEKSRLLSDRFSAERPKGSFSTLEIQRTEQGDSAMYLCASSPEQGANREPQYFGPGTRLLVL.

This sequence joins TRBV6-1 and TRBJ2-3, with D perhaps matching TRBD1 or TRBD2 (5 bases each). CDR1 is MNHNS and CDR2 is SASEGT in the germline V gene. V was clipped by 5 bases and J by 0 bases, with 12 bases between them. The CDR3 totals 15 residues. The chain's CDR3 is CASSTGTISTDTQYF. CDR3 DNA sequence: TGTGCCAGCAGTACCGGGACCATTAGCACAGATACGCAGTATTTT.

For this clonotype: Just one base apart from a much larger clone, this may be a read error. J is TRBJ2-3 and V is TRBV7-2; the D gene could be TRBD1 or TRBD2 (5 bases each). Germline V CDR1 and CDR2: SGHTA, FQGNSA. The CDR3 has 15 amino acids. CDR3 coding DNA: TGTGCCAGCAGCTTAGTACCCCGGGACCGGGATATGCAGTATTTT. It translates to CASSLVPRDRDMQYF. Combining the CDR3 with reference TRBV7-2 and TRBJ2-3 gives the whole variable domain GAGVSQSPSNKVTEKGKDVELRCDPISGHTALYWYRQSLGQGLEFLIYFQGNSAPDKSGLPSDRFSAERTGGSVSTLTIQRTQQEDSAVYLCASSLVPRDRDMQYFGPGTRLTVL.

In its sample, this clonotype was seen many times. This chain connects TRBV9 to TRBJ2-7; 7 positions match TRBD1. The CDR3 runs 14 residues. The V gene's germline CDR1 is SGDLS and CDR2 YYNGEE. V trimming: 4 bases; J trimming: 3 bases; junction bases outside the gene matches: 7. CDR3 loop: CASSPWDSDYEQYF. The CDR3 DNA follows: TGTGCCAGCAGCCCCTGGGACAGCGACTACGAGCAGTACTTC.

J is TRBJ2-7 and V is TRBV30; 8 bases are a match to TRBD1. The CDR3 extends over 12 amino acids. V shed 7 bases and J 2 bases; nucleotides not matched to a gene: 4. In germline, CDR1 is GTSNPN, CDR2 SVGIG (reference sequence). The CDR3 sequence: CALSGQAYEQYF. DNA for the CDR3: TGTGCCTTATCGGGACAGGCCTACGAGCAGTACTTC.

Turning to this clonotype: With a much larger clone just one base away, this may be a read error. This sequence joins TRBV6-5 and TRBJ2-7; D uncertain. This CDR3 comprises 12 residues. Germline-derived CDR1 and CDR2 are MNHEY and SVGAGI. The ends were cut back, 4 bases at V and 6 bases at J, with 10 bases in the middle. The CDR3 here is CASSSRTLEQYF. CDR3 in DNA: TGTGCCAGCAGTTCCAGGACCCTCGAGCAGTACTTC.

The chain carries TRBV6-5 and TRBJ1-2, with D perhaps TRBD1 (5 bases). The CDR3 sequence is 13 residues long. CDR1 is MNHEY and CDR2 is SVGAGI in the germline V gene. V gave up 3 bases and J gave up 8 bases, with 13 bases separating them. CDR3 residues: CASSYGAGRGYTF. The CDR3 DNA reads as TGTGCCAGCAGTTATGGGGCAGGACGAGGCTACACCTTC.